This record covers a single T cell receptor beta chain. The antigen remains unidentified. The data belong to a study of T cell repertoires in cytomegalovirus infection. Background on the study: CMV infection and matching HLA type were both indicated by public TCR beta signatures. Overall study results and limits: HLA-C-restricted TCR beta clonotypes specific for CMV led the ex vivo response. People with CMV and the relevant HLA were identified by cumulative public TCR beta family frequency.

TCRdb re-called the reads through MiXCR, storing one row per CDR3 protein. Here the sample spans 200,000 to 300,000 distinct CDR3 sequences, roughly 13% being singletons. Trimming took 0 bases from V and 9 from J; bases not matched to a gene: 5. The CDR3 contains 14 residues. Germline V gene lookup returns CDR1 LNHNV and CDR2 YYDKDF (reference sequence). The sample was PBMCs. V is TRBV15 and J is TRBJ2-1, with 7 bases that match TRBD2. The clonotype was recovered from a human donor in good health (CMV status not recorded). Some clones in this sample may be carry-over from other donors' samples. DNA of the CDR3: TGTGCCACCAGCAGAGATACTAGCGAGGTTGAGCAGTTCTTC. It is translated as CATSRDTSEVEQFF.